Listed here is a single TCR beta chain. Its target is not known. Tagging with unique molecular identifiers was a feature of the TCR beta cDNA libraries. TCRdb redid the calling of the PCR reads with MiXCR, one entry per CDR3 protein. The sample shows 700,000 to 900,000 distinct CDR3 sequences, 35% to 55% of them seen only once. The sample comes from a study of post-analysis software for immune sequencing data. Broader study findings: Included in a set of about five TRBV segments more frequent in patients than controls were TRBV5-6, TRBV5-1 and TRBV20-1. Strong same-batch co-clustering of samples appeared with F measure clustering.

The CDR3 has 15 amino acids. V trimming: 2 bases; J trimming: 0 bases; junction bases outside the gene matches: 1. Germline V gene data show CDR1 as MNHNY and CDR2 as SVGAGI (reference sequence). The chain uses TRBV6-6 and TRBJ1-5; 7 bases agree with TRBD1. The sequenced sample consisted of blood. This receptor was taken from a girl under 18 with multiple sclerosis. The CDR3, as DNA: TGTGCCAGCAGTTACGACAGGGATAGCAATCAGCCCCAGCATTTT. It is translated as CASSYDRDSNQPQHF.